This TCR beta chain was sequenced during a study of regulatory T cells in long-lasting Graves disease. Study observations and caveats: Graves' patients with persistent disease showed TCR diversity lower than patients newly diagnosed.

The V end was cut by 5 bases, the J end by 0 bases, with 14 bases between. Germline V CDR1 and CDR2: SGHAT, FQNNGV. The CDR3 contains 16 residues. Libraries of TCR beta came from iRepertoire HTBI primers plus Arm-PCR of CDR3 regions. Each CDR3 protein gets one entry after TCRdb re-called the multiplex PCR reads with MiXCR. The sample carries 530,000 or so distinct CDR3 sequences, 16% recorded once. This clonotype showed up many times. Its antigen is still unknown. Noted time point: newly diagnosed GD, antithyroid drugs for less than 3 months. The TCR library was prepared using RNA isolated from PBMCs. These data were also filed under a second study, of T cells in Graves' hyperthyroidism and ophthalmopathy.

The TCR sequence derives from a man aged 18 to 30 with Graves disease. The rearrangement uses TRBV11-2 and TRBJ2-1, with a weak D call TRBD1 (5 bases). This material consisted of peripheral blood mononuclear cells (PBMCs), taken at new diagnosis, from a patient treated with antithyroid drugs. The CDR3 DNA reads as TGTGCCAGCAGCATCCCACAGGTGTCCTCCTACAATGAGCAGTTCTTC. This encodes CASSIPQVSSYNEQFF.